The rows below give T cell receptor beta chains drawn from one sample of a study of immune evolution from preneoplasia to lung adenocarcinoma. Assay: immunoSEQ multiplex PCR; the TCRdb copy retains only in-frame clones and omits some. This table holds about 2,600 clones, around 84% found once. The sample taken for sequencing was FFPE invasive lung adenocarcinoma tissue. The receptors come from a person aged 65-85 years with invasive lung adenocarcinoma. CDR3s include the opening cysteine and the closing phenylalanine or tryptophan. D genes are given only for firm matches.

length | J | D | V | CDR3
16 | TRBJ2-2 | . | TRBV7-9 | CASSDPPGVRTGELFF
15 | TRBJ2-5 | . | TRBV14 | CASSQNYSVKETQYF
14 | TRBJ2-7 | TRBD2 | TRBV5-5 | CASTGAGATYEQYF
15 | TRBJ1-1 | TRBD1 | TRBV4-3 | CASSQEGTGYTEAFF
13 | TRBJ2-1 | . | TRBV2 | CASRGGQEGTQFF
14 | TRBJ2-7 | TRBD1 | TRBV28 | CASRMTGNFYEQYF
14 | TRBJ2-1 | TRBD2 | TRBV4-1 | CASSQDLGATSLFF
14 | TRBJ1-2 | . | TRBV4-3 | CASSQERVDGGYTF
16 | TRBJ2-7 | . | TRBV4-3 | CASSQDVTSASYEQYF
16 | TRBJ2-3 | TRBD2 | TRBV28 | CASSGLAGGYTDTQYF
16 | TRBJ2-7 | TRBD1 | TRBV10-3 | CAISQQDRGISYEQYF
15 | TRBJ1-4 | TRBD1 | TRBV4-3 | CASSQEGQVHEKLFF
16 | TRBJ2-3 | . | TRBV5-4 | CASSLDGDTETDTQYF
10 | TRBJ2-2 | . | TRBV30 | CATEAGELFF
13 | TRBJ2-7 | . | TRBV6-4 | CASSQAASGEQYF
18 | TRBJ2-6 | TRBD1 | TRBV19 | CASSRLTGGAPGANVLTF
16 | TRBJ2-3 | . | TRBV5-6 | CASSFRVLTLTDTQYF
16 | TRBJ2-1 | TRBD2 | TRBV30 | CAWTRRTSGRPNEQFF
14 | TRBJ2-3 | TRBD2 | TRBV7-9 | CASSFGRVTDTQYF
11 | TRBJ2-1 | . | TRBV11-3 | CASSLINEQFF
14 | TRBJ2-1 | . | TRBV11-3 | CASSATTNNNEQFF
11 | TRBJ2-7 | . | TRBV19 | CAVGQNYEQYF
13 | TRBJ2-2 | . | TRBV9 | CASTGIVTGELFF
16 | TRBJ1-1 | . | TRBV19 | CASSITREEEWRKAFF
16 | TRBJ2-3 | TRBD1 | TRBV27 | CASSPGGGPSTDTQYF
13 | TRBJ2-1 | . | TRBV19 | CASSIERVDEQFF
13 | TRBJ1-5 | . | TRBV27 | CASSLSRVQPQHF
17 | TRBJ2-3 | TRBD2 | TRBV7-2 | CASSVIGGTSGRDTQYF
17 | TRBJ2-3 | . | TRBV7-6 | CASSSLGGRVSTDTQYF
13 | TRBJ2-1 | . | TRBV28 | CASSLAAVDEQFF
12 | TRBJ2-5 | . | TRBV18 | CASSGSQETQYF
12 | TRBJ2-1 | . | TRBV19 | CASSMAGNEQFF
14 | TRBJ2-1 | . | TRBV4-1 | CASSLTAIVDKQFF
14 | TRBJ1-3 | . | TRBV11-1 | CASSLNAAGNTIYF
11 | . | . | TRBV9 | CASSSGNTIYF
14 | TRBJ2-4 | TRBD1 | TRBV11-3 | CASSGGTGGDIQYF
14 | TRBJ1-2 | . | TRBV7-9 | CASSVPGLNYGYTF
12 | TRBJ2-7 | . | TRBV5-6 | CASSPVIGEQYF
12 | TRBJ2-7 | . | TRBV14 | CATSQGGYEQYF
13 | TRBJ1-5 | . | TRBV11-2 | CASSTDRNQPQHF
16 | TRBJ2-3 | TRBD1 | TRBV4-1 | CASSPTGGIRTDTQYF
13 | TRBJ2-1 | . | TRBV7-9 | CATPTGPYNEQFF
13 | TRBJ1-1 | . | TRBV11-2 | CASSLDRNTEAFF
16 | TRBJ2-7 | TRBD1 | TRBV4-1 | CASSQGTGKNTYEQYF
16 | TRBJ2-2 | TRBD1 | TRBV7-9 | CASSLGTGSLTGELFF
16 | TRBJ2-1 | TRBD2 | TRBV7-8 | CASSFGTSGAYNEQFF